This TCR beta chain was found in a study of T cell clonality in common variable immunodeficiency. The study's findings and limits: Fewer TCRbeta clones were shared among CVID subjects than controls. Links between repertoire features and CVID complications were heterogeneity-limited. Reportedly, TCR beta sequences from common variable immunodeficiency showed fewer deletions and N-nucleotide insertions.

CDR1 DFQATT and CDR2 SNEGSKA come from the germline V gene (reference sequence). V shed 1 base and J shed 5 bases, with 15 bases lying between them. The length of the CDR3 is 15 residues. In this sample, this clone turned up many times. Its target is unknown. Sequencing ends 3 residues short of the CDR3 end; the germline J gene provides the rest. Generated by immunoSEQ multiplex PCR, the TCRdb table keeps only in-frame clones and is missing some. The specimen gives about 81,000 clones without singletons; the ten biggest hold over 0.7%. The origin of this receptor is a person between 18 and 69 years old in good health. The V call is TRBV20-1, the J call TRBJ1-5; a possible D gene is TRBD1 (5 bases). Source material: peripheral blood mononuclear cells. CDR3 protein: CSARVGGPGYQPQHF. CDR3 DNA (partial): TGCAGTGCTAGAGTAGGTGGTCCAGGGTATCAGCCC.